The TCR beta chain described here comes from a study of regulatory T cells in long-lasting Graves disease. Study as a whole: Newly diagnosed Graves' patients took antithyroid drugs under 3 months.

This clonotype came up many times. Trimming took 6 bases from V and 3 from J, leaving 8 bases between them. Germline CDR1 is MDHEN and CDR2 is SYDVKM. CDR3 length: 12 residues. As for time point: newly diagnosed GD, antithyroid drugs for less than 3 months. PBMC RNA served as the TCR library source. Through Arm-PCR of CDR3 regions and iRepertoire HTBI primers, TCR beta libraries were built. Each CDR3 protein is one row after TCRdb ran MiXCR on the multiplex PCR reads. The top ten hold about 8% of the sample, which has about 400,000 distinct CDR3 sequences, approximately 15% seen once. The same sample was also studied in work on T cells in Graves' hyperthyroidism and ophthalmopathy. That publication notes: Blood samples included most of the expanded thyroid clonotypes exceeding 0.001.

The chain couples TRBV28 to TRBJ1-1; D is undetermined. Sequenced material: peripheral blood mononuclear cells (PBMCs), taken at new diagnosis, from a patient treated with antithyroid drugs. This receptor was taken from a woman aged 35 to 49 with Graves disease. Written as DNA, the CDR3 is TGTGCCAGCAGACTTATCGACACTGAAGCTTTCTTT. Translated: CASRLIDTEAFF.